The 7 T cell receptor beta chains presented below share a single source sample, sequenced in a study of blood T cell repertoires in COVID-19. TCRdb keeps only in-frame clones here, not all; method: immunoSEQ multiplex PCR. The table includes around 100,000 clones, about 83% detected once. Sequencing used peripheral blood. These receptors all stem from a human donor in a cohort sampled during active COVID-19.

The rearrangement uses TRBV19 and TRBJ2-1, with 9 bases lining up with TRBD1. Germline assignment: CDR1 LNHDA and CDR2 SQIVND (reference sequence). After removal of 5 bases from V and 6 bases from J, the junction contained 8 bases not matched to a gene. The CDR3 loop spans 15 amino acids. The CDR3, as DNA: TGTGCCAGTAGTTCCCGGGACAGGGTAAGCAATGAGCAGTTCTTC. Its translation is CASSSRDRVSNEQFF.

This sequence joins TRBV5-6 and TRBJ1-4; TRBD1 matches 7 bases. The V and J ends lost 2 bases and 3 bases, in that order; junction bases with no gene match: 1. Germline lookup yields CDR1 SGHDT and CDR2 YYEEEE. The CDR3 covers 14 residues. The chain's CDR3 is CASSLQGPNEKLFF. The CDR3 DNA reads as TGTGCCAGCAGCTTACAGGGGCCTAATGAAAAACTGTTTTTT. The whole variable domain, remainder taken from reference TRBV5-6 and TRBJ1-4, is DAGVTQSPTHLIKTRGQQVTLRCSPKSGHDTVSWYQQALGQGPQFIFQYYEEEERQRGNFPDRFSGHQFPNYSSELNVNALLLGDSALYLCASSLQGPNEKLFFGSGTQLSVL.

The chain employs TRBV5-1 and TRBJ2-5, with D possibly matching TRBD1 (5 bases). V lost 4 bases, J lost 5 bases, and 15 bases lay in between. The germline CDR1 and CDR2 sequences are SGHRS and YFSETQ. The CDR3 length is 14 residues. This CDR3 reads CASSPNGRAETQYF. Here the CDR3 DNA reads TGCGCCAGCAGCCCCAATGGCAGGGCCGAGACCCAGTACTTC.

This chain links TRBV7-9 with TRBJ2-2; TRBD2 aligns across 9 bases. Unmatched junction bases numbered 7, after V lost 3 bases and J lost 8 bases. The CDR3 loop spans 15 amino acids. Germline CDR1 is SEHNR and CDR2 is FQNEAQ (reference sequence). The CDR3 protein is CASSLMGTSSGELFF. The CDR3 DNA is TGTGCCAGCAGCTTGATGGGGACTAGCTCGGGGGAGCTGTTTTTT.

The V gene is TRBV29-1, the J gene TRBJ1-1, with D uncertain. This CDR3 has 13 residues. Germline V gene data show CDR1 as SQVTM and CDR2 as ANQGSEA. Trimming pared 4 bases from V and 2 bases from J, leaving 11 bases between. The CDR3 here is CSVVDGINTEAFF. As DNA, the CDR3 is TGCAGCGTTGTCGACGGGATTAACACTGAAGCTTTCTTT.

This chain links TRBV28 with TRBJ2-1, with 13 bases identical to TRBD2. This CDR3 is built from 17 residues. The germline V gene encodes CDR1 MDHEN and CDR2 SYDVKM. V shed 7 bases, J shed 7 bases, and the junction held 13 bases outside the gene matches. CDR3 nucleotide sequence: TGTGCCAGCACCAGGACTAGCGGGAGTCGGTTTGGAAATGAGCAGTTCTTC. It yields the protein CASTRTSGSRFGNEQFF.

The V call is TRBV3-1 (or the pseudogene TRBV3-2), the J call TRBJ2-3; 9 bases are shared with TRBD2. The ends lost 0 bases at V and 0 bases at J; junction bases unmatched: 4. The CDR3 consists of 17 residues. CDR1 LGHDT and CDR2 YNNKEL come from the germline V gene (reference sequence). The CDR3 is CASSQERLAESTDTQYF. CDR3 nucleotide sequence: TGTGCCAGCAGCCAAGAAAGACTAGCGGAAAGCACAGATACGCAGTATTTT.